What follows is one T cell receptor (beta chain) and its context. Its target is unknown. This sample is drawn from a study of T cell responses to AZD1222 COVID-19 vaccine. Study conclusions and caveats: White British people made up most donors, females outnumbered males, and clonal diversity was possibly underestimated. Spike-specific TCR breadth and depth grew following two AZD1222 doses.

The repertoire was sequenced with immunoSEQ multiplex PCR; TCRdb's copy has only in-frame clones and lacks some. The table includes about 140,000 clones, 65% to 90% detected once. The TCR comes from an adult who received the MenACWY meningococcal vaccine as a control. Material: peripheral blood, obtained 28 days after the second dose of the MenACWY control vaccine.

CDR3 in DNA: TGTGCCTGGACAAGCGGGAGAACTTTCTTC. This encodes CAWTSGRTFF. This chain joins TRBV30 and TRBJ2-1; TRBD2 matches 8 bases. V shed 4 bases, J shed 16 bases, and the junction held 6 bases outside the gene matches. Per germline, CDR1 GTSNPN and CDR2 SVGIG (reference sequence). CDR3 length: 10 residues.